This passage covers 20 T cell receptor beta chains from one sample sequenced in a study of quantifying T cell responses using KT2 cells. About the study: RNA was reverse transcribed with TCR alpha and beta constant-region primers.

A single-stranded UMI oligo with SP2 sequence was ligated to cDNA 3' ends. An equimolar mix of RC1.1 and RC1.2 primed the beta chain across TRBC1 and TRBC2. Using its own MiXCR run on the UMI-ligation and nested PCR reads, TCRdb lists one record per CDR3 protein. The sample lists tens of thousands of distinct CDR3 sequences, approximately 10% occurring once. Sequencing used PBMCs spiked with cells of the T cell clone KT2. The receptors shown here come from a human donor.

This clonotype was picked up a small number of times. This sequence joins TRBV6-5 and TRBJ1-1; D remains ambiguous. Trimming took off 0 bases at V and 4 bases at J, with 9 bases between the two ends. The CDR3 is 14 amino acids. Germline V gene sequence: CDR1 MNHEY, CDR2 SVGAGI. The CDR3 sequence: CASSYSVGSTEAFF. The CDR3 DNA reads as TGTGCCAGCAGTTACTCCGTAGGGAGCACTGAAGCTTTCTTT.

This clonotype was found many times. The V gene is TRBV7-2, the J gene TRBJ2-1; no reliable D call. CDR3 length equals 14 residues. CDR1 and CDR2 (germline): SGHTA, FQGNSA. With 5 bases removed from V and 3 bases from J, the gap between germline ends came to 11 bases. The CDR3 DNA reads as TGTGCCAGCAGCCTTCCGACTTACTACAATGAGCAGTTCTTC. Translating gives CASSLPTYYNEQFF.

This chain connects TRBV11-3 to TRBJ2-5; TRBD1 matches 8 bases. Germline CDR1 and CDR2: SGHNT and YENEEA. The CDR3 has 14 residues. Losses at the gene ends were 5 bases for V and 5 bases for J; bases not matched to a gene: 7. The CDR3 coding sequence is TGTGCCAGCAGCGCTACAGGGGGTTTGGAGACCCAGTACTTC. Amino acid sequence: CASSATGGLETQYF.

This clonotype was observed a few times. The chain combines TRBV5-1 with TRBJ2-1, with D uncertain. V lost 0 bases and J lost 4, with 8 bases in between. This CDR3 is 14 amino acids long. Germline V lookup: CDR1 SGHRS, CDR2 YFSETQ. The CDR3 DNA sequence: TGCGCCAGCAGCTTGGTAAGGGCTTACAATGAGCAGTTCTTC. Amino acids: CASSLVRAYNEQFF.

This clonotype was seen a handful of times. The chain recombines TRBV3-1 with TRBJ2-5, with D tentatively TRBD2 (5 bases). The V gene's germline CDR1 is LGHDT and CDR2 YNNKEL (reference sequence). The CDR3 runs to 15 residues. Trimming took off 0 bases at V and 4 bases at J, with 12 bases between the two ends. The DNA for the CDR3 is TGTGCCAGCAGCCAAGAATCGAGGGAAGGAGAGACCCAGTACTTC. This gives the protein CASSQESREGETQYF.

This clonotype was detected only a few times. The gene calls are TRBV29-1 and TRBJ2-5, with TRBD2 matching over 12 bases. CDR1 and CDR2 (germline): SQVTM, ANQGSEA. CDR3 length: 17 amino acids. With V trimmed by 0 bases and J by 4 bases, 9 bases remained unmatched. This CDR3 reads CSVEDEGLAGFLETQYF. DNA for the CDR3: TGCAGCGTTGAAGATGAGGGACTAGCGGGCTTTTTAGAGACCCAGTACTTC.

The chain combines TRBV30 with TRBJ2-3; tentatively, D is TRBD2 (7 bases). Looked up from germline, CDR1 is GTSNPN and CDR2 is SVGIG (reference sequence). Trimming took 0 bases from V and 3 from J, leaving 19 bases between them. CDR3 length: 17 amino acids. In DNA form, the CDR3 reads TGTGCCTGGAGTGTGAGTCTGGGGGGGGCGTTAACAGATACGCAGTATTTT. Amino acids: CAWSVSLGGALTDTQYF.

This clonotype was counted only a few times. CDR3 residues: CASSGRAVPEAFF. CDR3 coding DNA: TGTGCCAGCAGTGGCAGGGCAGTCCCTGAAGCTTTCTTT. V gene TRBV25-1 combines with J gene TRBJ1-1; D is possibly TRBD1 (5 bases). This CDR3 is built from 13 residues. V lost 4 bases and J 6 bases, leaving 12 bases between the germline ends. Germline V gene sequence: CDR1 MGHDK, CDR2 SYGVNS.

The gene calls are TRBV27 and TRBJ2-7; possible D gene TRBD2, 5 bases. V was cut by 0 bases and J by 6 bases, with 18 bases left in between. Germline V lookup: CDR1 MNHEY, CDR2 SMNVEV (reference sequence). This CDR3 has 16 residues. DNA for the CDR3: TGTGCCAGCAGTTTATCGACCCCGGCGCGAGGGCTCGAGCAGTACTTC. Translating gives CASSLSTPARGLEQYF.

The DNA of the CDR3 is TGCGCCAGCAGCTTGGTGTCGACAACGAACACTGAAGCTTTCTTT. It specifies CASSLVSTTNTEAFF. J is TRBJ1-1 and V is TRBV5-1; D remains unclear. The CDR3 totals 15 residues. The ends were cut back, 0 bases at V and 1 base at J, with 10 bases in the middle. Germline V gene lookup returns CDR1 SGHRS and CDR2 YFSETQ.

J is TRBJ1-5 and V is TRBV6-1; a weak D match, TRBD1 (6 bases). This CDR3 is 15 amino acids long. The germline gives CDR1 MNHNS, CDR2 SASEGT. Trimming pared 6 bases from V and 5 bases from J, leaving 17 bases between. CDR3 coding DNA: TGTGCCAGCAGCTGGGGTACAGGGAGCGATCAGCCCCAGCATTTT. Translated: CASSWGTGSDQPQHF.

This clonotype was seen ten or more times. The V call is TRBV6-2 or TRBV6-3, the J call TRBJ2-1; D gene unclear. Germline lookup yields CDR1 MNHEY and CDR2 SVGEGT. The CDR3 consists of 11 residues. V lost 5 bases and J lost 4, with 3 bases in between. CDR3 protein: CASSNYNEQFF. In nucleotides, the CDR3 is TGTGCCAGCAGTAATTACAATGAGCAGTTCTTC.

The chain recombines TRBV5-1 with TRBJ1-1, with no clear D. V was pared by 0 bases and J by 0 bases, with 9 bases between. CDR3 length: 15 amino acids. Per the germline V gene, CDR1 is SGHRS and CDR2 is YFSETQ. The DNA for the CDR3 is TGCGCCAGCAGCTTGGGGGTCACGATGAACACTGAAGCTTTCTTT. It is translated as CASSLGVTMNTEAFF.

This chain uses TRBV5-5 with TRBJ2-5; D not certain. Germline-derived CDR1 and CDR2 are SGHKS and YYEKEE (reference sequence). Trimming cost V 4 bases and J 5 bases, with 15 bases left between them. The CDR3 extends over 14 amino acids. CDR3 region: CASSTSARMETQYF. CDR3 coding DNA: TGTGCCAGCAGCACCTCAGCCCGAATGGAGACCCAGTACTTC.

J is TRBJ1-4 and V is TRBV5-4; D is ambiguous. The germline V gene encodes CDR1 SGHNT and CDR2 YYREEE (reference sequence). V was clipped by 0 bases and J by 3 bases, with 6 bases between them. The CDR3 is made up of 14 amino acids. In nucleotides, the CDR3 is TGTGCCAGCAGCTTGGGTGGCGCTAATGAAAAACTGTTTTTT. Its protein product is CASSLGGANEKLFF.

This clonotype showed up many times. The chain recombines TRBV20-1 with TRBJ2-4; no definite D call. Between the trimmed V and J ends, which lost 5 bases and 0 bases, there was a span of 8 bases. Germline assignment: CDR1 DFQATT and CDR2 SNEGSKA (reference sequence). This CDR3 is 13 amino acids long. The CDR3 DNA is TGCAGTGCTGACGACTTAGCCAAAAACATTCAGTACTTC. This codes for CSADDLAKNIQYF.

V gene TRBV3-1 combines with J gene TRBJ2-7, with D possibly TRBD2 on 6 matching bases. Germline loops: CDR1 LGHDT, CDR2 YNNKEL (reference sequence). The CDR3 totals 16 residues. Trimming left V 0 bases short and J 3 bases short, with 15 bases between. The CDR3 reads CASSQDVQAGVYEQYF. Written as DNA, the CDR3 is TGTGCCAGCAGCCAAGATGTCCAAGCGGGTGTCTACGAGCAGTACTTC.

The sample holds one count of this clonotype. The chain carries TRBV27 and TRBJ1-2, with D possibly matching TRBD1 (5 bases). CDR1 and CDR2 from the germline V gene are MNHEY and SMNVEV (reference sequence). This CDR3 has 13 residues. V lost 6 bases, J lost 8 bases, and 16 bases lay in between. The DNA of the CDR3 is TGTGCCAGCAGGGGGGGGAGGGGCGAGGGCTACACCTTC. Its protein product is CASRGGRGEGYTF.

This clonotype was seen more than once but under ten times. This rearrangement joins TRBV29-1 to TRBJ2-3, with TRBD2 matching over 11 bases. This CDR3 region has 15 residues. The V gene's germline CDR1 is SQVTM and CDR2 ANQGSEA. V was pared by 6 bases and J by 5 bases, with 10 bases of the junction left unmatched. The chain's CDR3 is CSVTLAGGFGDTQYF. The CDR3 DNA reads TGCAGCGTGACCCTAGCGGGAGGCTTTGGAGATACGCAGTATTTT.

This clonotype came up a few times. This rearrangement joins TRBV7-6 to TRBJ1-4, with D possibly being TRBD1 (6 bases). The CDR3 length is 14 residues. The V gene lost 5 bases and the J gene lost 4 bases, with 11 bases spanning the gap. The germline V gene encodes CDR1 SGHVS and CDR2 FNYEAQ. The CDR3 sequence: CASSGGGGNEKLFF. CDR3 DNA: TGTGCCAGCAGCGGGGGGGGCGGTAATGAAAAACTGTTTTTT.